This T cell receptor beta chain was observed in a study of cytomegalovirus exposure and HLA in healthy donors. Study results and limitations: Earlier analysis found most TCR beta V segments productive about 90% or about 30% of the time. Several V segments, TRBV6-2 and TRBV6-3 among them, could not be told apart and were dropped. Judged likely to be a sequencing artifact was a cluster of highly shared sequence variants. Immune exposure data for these donors was limited to CMV serostatus.

This clone was detected only a few times. Its antigen remains unknown. The CDR3 extends over 14 amino acids. Germline lookup yields CDR1 MNHEY and CDR2 SVGAGI. The V end was cut by 6 bases, the J end by 0 bases, with 11 bases between. The primer mix had 60 Vbeta and 13 Jbeta primers. Generated by immunoSEQ multiplex PCR, the TCRdb table keeps only in-frame clones and is missing some. The data show around 190,000 clones, 81% seen once. This clonotype was sampled from a man younger than 30 in good health and CMV-seronegative. Sequencing input: PBMCs. The chain uses TRBV6-5 and TRBJ1-1; no reliable D call. The CDR3 DNA reads as TGTGCCAGCAGAATACGGGAGATGAACACTGAAGCTTTCTTT. It specifies CASRIREMNTEAFF.